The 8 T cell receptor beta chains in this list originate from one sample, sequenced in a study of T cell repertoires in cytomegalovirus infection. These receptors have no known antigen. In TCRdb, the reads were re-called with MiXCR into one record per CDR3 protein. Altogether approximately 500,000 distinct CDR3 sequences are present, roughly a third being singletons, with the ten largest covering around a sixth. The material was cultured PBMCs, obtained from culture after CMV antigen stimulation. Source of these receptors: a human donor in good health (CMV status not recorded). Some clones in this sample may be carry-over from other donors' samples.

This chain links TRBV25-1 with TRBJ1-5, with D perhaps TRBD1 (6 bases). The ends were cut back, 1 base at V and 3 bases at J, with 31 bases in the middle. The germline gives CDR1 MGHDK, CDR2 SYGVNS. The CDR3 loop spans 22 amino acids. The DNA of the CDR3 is TGTGCCAGCAGTGAATTCGATGGGATGGGACACAAGGGCGGCGTTGACAATCAGCCCCAGCATTTT. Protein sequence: CASSEFDGMGHKGGVDNQPQHF.

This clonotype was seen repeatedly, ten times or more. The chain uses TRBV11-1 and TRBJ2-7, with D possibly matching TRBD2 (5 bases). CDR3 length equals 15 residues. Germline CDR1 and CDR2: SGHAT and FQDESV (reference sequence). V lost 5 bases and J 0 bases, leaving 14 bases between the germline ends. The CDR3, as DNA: TGTGCCAGCAGCCGAGGATTCACTAGCTCCTACGAGCAGTACTTC. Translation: CASSRGFTSSYEQYF.

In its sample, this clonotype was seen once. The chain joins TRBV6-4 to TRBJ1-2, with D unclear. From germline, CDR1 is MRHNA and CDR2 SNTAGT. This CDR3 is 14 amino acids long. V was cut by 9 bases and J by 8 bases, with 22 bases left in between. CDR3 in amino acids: CARSPGQSTMGYTF. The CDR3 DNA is TGTGCCAGAAGTCCGGGCCAGTCAACTATGGGCTACACCTTC.

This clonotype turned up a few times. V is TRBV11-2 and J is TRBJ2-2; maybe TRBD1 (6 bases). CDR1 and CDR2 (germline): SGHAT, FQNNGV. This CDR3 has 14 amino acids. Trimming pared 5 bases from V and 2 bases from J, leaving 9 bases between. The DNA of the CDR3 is TGTGCCAGCAGCCGGGACATTAACACCGGGGAGCTGTTTTTT. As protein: CASSRDINTGELFF.

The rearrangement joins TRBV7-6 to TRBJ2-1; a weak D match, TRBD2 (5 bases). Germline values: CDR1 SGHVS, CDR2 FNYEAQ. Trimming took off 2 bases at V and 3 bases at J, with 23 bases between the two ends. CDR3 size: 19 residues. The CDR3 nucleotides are TGTGCCAGCAGCTTAAGGATTGGGCACAAGGGAGTCCTCTACAATGAGCAGTTCTTC. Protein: CASSLRIGHKGVLYNEQFF.

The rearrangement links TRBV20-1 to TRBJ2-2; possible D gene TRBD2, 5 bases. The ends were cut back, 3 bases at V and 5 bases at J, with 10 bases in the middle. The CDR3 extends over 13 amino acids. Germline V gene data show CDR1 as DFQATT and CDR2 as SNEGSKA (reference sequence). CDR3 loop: CSASGGRTGELFF. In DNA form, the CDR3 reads TGCAGTGCTAGCGGAGGTCGGACCGGGGAGCTGTTTTTT.

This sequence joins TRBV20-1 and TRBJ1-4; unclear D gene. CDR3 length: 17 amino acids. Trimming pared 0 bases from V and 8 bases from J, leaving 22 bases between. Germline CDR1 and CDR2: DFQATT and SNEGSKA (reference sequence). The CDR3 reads CSARDHKSGNPLEKLFF. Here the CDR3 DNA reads TGCAGTGCTAGAGATCATAAGTCGGGCAATCCCCTAGAAAAACTGTTTTTT.

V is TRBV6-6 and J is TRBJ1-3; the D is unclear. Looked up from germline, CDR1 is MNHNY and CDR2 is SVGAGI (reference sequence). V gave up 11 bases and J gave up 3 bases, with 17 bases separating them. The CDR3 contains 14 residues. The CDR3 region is CAGGSSRHGNTIYF. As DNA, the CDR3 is TGTGCCGGCGGGTCCAGTCGACATGGAAACACCATATATTTT.